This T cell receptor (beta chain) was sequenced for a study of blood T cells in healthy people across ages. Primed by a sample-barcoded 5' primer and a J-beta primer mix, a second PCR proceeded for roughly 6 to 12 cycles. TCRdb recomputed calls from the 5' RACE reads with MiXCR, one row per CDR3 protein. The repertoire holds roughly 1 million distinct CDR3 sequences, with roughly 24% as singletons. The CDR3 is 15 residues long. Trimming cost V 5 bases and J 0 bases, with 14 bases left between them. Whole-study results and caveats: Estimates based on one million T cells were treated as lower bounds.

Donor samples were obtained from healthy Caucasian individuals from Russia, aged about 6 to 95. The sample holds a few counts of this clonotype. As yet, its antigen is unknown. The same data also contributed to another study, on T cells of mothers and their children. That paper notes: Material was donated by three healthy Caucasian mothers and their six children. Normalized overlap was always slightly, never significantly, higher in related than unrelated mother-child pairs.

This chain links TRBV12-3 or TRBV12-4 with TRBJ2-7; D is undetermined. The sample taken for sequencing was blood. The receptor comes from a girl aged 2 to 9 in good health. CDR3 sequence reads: CASSPTPTASYEQYF. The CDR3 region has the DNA TGTGCCAGCAGTCCCACCCCGACCGCCTCCTACGAGCAGTACTTC.